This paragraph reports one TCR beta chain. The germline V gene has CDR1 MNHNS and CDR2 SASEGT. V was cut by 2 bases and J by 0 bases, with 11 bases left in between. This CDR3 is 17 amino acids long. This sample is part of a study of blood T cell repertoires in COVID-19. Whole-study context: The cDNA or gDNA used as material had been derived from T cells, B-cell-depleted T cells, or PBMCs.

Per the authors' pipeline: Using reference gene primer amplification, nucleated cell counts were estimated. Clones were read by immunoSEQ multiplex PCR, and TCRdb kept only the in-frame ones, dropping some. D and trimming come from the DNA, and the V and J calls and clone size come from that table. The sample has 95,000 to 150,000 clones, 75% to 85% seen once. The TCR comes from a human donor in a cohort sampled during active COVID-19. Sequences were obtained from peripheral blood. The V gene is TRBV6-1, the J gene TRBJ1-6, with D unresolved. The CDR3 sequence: CASSERRASSYNSPLHF. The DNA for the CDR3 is TGTGCCAGCAGTGAAAGGAGGGCAAGCTCCTATAATTCACCCCTCCACTTT.